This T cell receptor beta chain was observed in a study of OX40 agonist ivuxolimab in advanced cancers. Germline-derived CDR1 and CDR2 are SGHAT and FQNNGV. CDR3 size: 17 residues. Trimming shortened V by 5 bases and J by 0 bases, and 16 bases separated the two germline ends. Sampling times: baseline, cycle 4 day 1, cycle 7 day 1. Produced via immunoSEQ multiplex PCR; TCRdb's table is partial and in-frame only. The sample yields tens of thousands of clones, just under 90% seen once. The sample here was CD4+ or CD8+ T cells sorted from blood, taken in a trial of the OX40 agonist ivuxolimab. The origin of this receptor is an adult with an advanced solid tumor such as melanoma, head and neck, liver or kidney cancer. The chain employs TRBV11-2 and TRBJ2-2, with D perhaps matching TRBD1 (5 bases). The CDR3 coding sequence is TGTGCCAGCAGCGGCATCGACGACAGACCGAACACCGGGGAGCTGTTTTTT. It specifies CASSGIDDRPNTGELFF.